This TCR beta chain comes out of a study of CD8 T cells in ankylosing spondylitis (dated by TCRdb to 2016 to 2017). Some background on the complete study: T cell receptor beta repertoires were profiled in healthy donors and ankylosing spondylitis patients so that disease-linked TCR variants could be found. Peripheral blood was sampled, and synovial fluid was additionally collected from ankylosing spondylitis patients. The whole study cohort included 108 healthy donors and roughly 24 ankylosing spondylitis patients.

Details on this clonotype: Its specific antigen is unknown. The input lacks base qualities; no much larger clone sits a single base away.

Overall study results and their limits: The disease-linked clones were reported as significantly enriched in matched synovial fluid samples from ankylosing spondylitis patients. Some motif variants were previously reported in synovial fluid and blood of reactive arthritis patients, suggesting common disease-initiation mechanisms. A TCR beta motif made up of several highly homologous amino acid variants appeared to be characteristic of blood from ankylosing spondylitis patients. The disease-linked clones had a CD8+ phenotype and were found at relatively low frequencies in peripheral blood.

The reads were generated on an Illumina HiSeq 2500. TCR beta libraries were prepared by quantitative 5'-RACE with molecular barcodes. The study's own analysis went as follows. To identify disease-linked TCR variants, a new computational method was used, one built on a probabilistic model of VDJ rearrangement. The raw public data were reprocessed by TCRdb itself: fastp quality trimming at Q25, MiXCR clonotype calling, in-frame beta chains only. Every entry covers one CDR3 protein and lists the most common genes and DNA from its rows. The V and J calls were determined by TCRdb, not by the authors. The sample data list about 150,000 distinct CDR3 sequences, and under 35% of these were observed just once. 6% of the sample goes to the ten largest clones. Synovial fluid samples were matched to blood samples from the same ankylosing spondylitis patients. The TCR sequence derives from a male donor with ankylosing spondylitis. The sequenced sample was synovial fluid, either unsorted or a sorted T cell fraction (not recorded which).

The CDR3 in this case is CASSPRRDQPQHF. The base sequence is TGTGCCAGCTCACCACGACGGGATCAGCCCCAGCATTTT. Rearrangement joined TRBV18 to TRBJ1-5; no D gene call is confident. Counted from cysteine to phenylalanine, this CDR3 has 13 amino acids. The retained sequence is limited to the CDR3, 39 bases, with the frame set at the first base. The CDR1 and CDR2 encoded by the germline V gene are KGHSH and LQKENI. V was cut back by 1 base and J by 5 bases, leaving a gap of 6 bases between them. The CDR3, completed at both ends by the reference TRBV18 and TRBJ1-5 genes, gives the full variable domain NAGVMQNPRHLVRRRGQEARLRCSPMKGHSHVYWYRQLPEEGLKFMVYLQKENIIDESGMPKERFSAEFPKEGPSILRIQQVVRGDSAAYFCASSPRRDQPQHFGDGTRLSIL.